This T cell receptor beta chain is drawn from a study of cytomegalovirus exposure and HLA in healthy donors. A multiplex PCR was run with 60 Vbeta primers and 13 Jbeta primers. Measured with immunoSEQ multiplex PCR; TCRdb has only the in-frame clones, and not every one. Its table lists some 150,000 clones. Of note for this clone: Its target is not known.

Study conclusions and caveats: Cytomegalovirus association was listed for approximately 150 TCR beta chains.

In germline, CDR1 is SQVTM, CDR2 ANQGSEA. This CDR3 comprises 12 residues. V was clipped by 3 bases and J by 4 bases, with 7 bases between them. This receptor was taken from a woman younger than 30 in good health and CMV-seropositive. This chain joins TRBV29-1 and TRBJ2-1, with TRBD1 as a possible D gene (5 bases). The sequenced sample was PBMCs. Here the CDR3 DNA reads TGCAGCGTTGACGACAGTTACAATGAGCAGTTCTTC. This codes for CSVDDSYNEQFF.